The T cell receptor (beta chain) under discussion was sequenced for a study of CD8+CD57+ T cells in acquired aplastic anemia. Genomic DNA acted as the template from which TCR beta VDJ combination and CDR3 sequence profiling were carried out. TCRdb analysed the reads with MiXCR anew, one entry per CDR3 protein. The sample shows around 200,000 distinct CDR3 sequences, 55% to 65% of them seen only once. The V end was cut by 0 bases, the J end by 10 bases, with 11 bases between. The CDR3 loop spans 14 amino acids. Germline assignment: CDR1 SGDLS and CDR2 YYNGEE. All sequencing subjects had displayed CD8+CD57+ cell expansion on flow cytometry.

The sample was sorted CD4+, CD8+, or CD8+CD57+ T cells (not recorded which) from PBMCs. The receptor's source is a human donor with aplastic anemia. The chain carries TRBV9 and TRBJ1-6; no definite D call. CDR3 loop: CASSVAELNSPLHF. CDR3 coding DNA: TGTGCCAGCAGCGTAGCCGAGCTTAACTCACCCCTCCACTTT.